This T cell receptor beta chain was captured in a study of T cells after yellow fever vaccination (dated by TCRdb to the late 2010s). Describing the broader study: The SMART-Seq v4 Ultra Low Input RNA kit was used to prepare libraries from fractions with low cell numbers. To track T-cell clones before and after primary and booster YFV17D yellow fever vaccination, bulk TCR alpha and beta repertoires were sequenced longitudinally. Two healthy male donors, one aged 18 to 30 and one aged 30 to 40 years, made up the cohort. Blood was collected at multiple timepoints before and after primary and secondary immunization, and bulk PBMC replicates and cell subsets were isolated. General findings and caveats noted by the study authors: Only a couple of donors were included in the study, so the extent to which the findings can be generalized is limited. A small share of clonotypes occurred in both CD4 and CD8 compartments, likely arising from convergent recombination. Most clones expanded after primary vaccination (around 96% of CD4 and approximately 86% of CD8) were re-detected after the booster, suggesting that broad memory maintenance occurred. FACS-sorted repertoires could contain abundant contaminating clonotypes from the bulk population, so computational filtering was required. Compared with the primary T-cell response, the secondary T-cell response was faster but weaker, reaching its peak on day 5 rather than on day 15.

Trimmed from V: 1 base; trimmed from J: 3 bases; junction bases lacking a gene match: 5. From its cysteine to its phenylalanine, the CDR3 spans 16 amino acids. Of all the DNA, just the CDR3 is kept, 48 bases in frame from base 1. The germline V gene specifies LGHNA as CDR1 and YSLEER as CDR2. This clonotype was counted at least ten times. This receptor's antigen is unknown. No much larger clone is present one base from it, and per-base qualities are unavailable. Data came from an Illumina NovaSeq 6000. TCR cDNA was made using 5'RACE template switching, a step that added a universal primer site and unique molecular identifiers. Priming of cDNA synthesis was performed from both the TCR alpha and TCR beta constant segments. Two PCR steps were used to amplify libraries, with sample barcodes and sequencing adapters being added in the second step. Sequencing of libraries was done on Illumina HiSeq 2500 (2x100 bp) or NovaSeq (2x150 bp). Per the authors' processing: Reads were demultiplexed and collapsed into UMI consensus sequences with MIGEC, and V(D)J alignment was performed with MiXCR. Vaccine-responding clonotypes were defined with edgeR using replicate PBMC samples, requiring FDR below 0.01 and a log2 fold change above 5 up to day 15. CD4 or CD8 identity was assigned to each bulk clonotype according to whether the clonotype was present at higher abundance in the sequenced CD4 repertoire or the sequenced CD8 repertoire. TCRdb took the public reads, trimmed them with fastp at Q25, ran MiXCR for clone calling and kept in-frame beta chains. Every distinct CDR3 protein forms one entry, paired with its most common genes and DNA. Clone size and V and J calls follow TCRdb, not the original study. The table for this sample lists 310,000 or so distinct CDR3 sequences; around 3.6% of them were counted only once. The ten most abundant clones make up about 25% of the sample.

The treatment or condition tag for this specimen amounts to: live attenuated yellow fever vaccine strain. At each blood-draw timepoint, two biological replicates of bulk PBMCs were obtained. A standard Ficoll-Paque protocol was used to isolate PBMCs from peripheral blood. TriZol was used to extract RNA from bulk PBMCs, CD4 and CD8 fractions, and dextramer-positive and dextramer-negative fractions. The sample in question was PBMCs, obtained on the day of the yellow fever booster vaccination. The chain is assembled from TRBV4-3 and TRBJ2-7, and 11 bases in between align with TRBD1. The sequence was obtained from a man aged 18 to 29 who received the YFV17D yellow fever vaccine. The nucleotide sequence reads as follows: TGCGCCAGCAGCCAAGGCCCCGGGACAGGGGGCTACGAGCAGTACTTC. It translates as CASSQGPGTGGYEQYF.